Listed here are 28 T cell receptor beta chains from one sample, sequenced in a study of CD8 T cells in Susac syndrome. With random hexamers, reverse transcription was performed on roughly 0.5 to 1 ug of RNA. Each CDR3 protein gets one entry after TCRdb re-called the immunoSEQ multiplex PCR reads with MiXCR. The data contain about 130,000 distinct CDR3 sequences, nearly 95% of them singletons. The specimen sequenced was CD4+ T cells from PBMCs. The receptor source for this set is a human donor in good health.

The rearrangement links TRBV3-1 to TRBJ2-2, with a weak D call TRBD2 (6 bases). Germline values: CDR1 LGHDT, CDR2 YNNKEL (reference sequence). The CDR3 covers 13 residues. V lost 1 base and J 10 bases, leaving 10 bases between the germline ends. CDR3 nucleotide sequence: TGTGCCAGCAGCCAAGTCCGGCGGGAGGAGCTGTTTTTT. Amino acid sequence: CASSQVRREELFF.

The V gene is TRBV6-1, the J gene TRBJ1-2; 12 nucleotides match TRBD1. The CDR3 spans 15 residues. Trimming took 4 bases from V and 4 from J; bases not matched to a gene: 4. CDR1 is MNHNS and CDR2 is SASEGT in the germline V gene. The DNA for the CDR3 is TGTGCCAGCAGTGCCGGGACAGGGGGCGCCTATGGCTACACCTTC. It translates to CASSAGTGGAYGYTF.

The CDR3 DNA follows: TGTGCCAGCAGTTGGCTAGCGGGCAATGAGCAGTTCTTC. Encoded protein: CASSWLAGNEQFF. The chain carries TRBV6-5 and TRBJ2-1; 8 positions match TRBD2. The V and J ends lost 4 bases and 6 bases, in that order; junction bases with no gene match: 2. Germline lookup yields CDR1 MNHEY and CDR2 SVGAGI. The CDR3 extends over 13 amino acids.

The V gene is TRBV3-1, the J gene TRBJ1-5; a possible D gene is TRBD1 (6 bases). Germline V gene lookup returns CDR1 LGHDT and CDR2 YNNKEL (reference sequence). V gave up 1 base and J gave up 1 base, with 11 bases separating them. The CDR3 sequence is 16 residues long. The CDR3 DNA is TGTGCCAGCAGCCAAGGGTCAGGGGCAAGCAATCAGCCCCAGCATTTT. This codes for CASSQGSGASNQPQHF.

The J gene is TRBJ1-1, the V gene TRBV29-1; no clear D gene. CDR1 is SQVTM, CDR2 ANQGSEA, per germline. V was clipped by 5 bases and J by 4 bases, with 8 bases between them. The CDR3 runs to 11 residues. The CDR3 here is CSVQTATEAFF. The CDR3 DNA sequence: TGCAGCGTTCAAACAGCCACTGAAGCTTTCTTT.

The chain has TRBV4-2 and TRBJ2-5, with D perhaps TRBD1 (6 bases). V lost 0 bases to trimming and J lost 4 bases, with 18 bases between them. The CDR3 spans 17 residues. Germline values: CDR1 LGHNA, CDR2 YNFKEQ. CDR3: CASSQETGYSNRETQYF. CDR3 nucleotides: TGTGCCAGCAGCCAAGAAACAGGGTATAGCAATAGAGAGACCCAGTACTTC.

V and J are TRBV5-1 and TRBJ2-5; D uncertain. Looked up from germline, CDR1 is SGHRS and CDR2 is YFSETQ. The V end was cut by 4 bases, the J end by 1 base, with 17 bases between. The CDR3 is 16 amino acids. The CDR3 region is CASSPPSERTQETQYF. CDR3 bases: TGCGCCAGCAGCCCCCCCTCGGAGCGTACCCAAGAGACCCAGTACTTC.

The V and J genes are TRBV19 and TRBJ2-7; 12 bases line up with TRBD2. Germline values: CDR1 LNHDA, CDR2 SQIVND (reference sequence). V shed 5 bases and J 2 bases; nucleotides not matched to a gene: 10. The CDR3 totals 17 residues. The CDR3 bases are TGTGCCAGTAGTTCGACTAGCGGGAGACCCGTCGCCTACGAGCAGTACTTC. Translating it yields CASSSTSGRPVAYEQYF.

This clonotype was picked up a small number of times. This chain connects TRBV5-1 to TRBJ1-1; tentatively, D is TRBD1 (5 bases). Per germline, CDR1 SGHRS and CDR2 YFSETQ. The V and J ends lost 4 bases and 1 base respectively, with 11 bases between them. The CDR3 is 14 residues long. CDR3 coding DNA: TGCGCCAGCAGCCGGGACCCGGAGAACACTGAAGCTTTCTTT. Translating gives CASSRDPENTEAFF. Looking up the rest from reference TRBV5-1 and TRBJ1-1 gives the full variable domain: KAGVTQTPRYLIKTRGQQVTLSCSPISGHRSVSWYQQTPGQGLQFLFEYFSETQRNKGNFPGRFSGRQFSNSRSEMNVSTLELGDSALYLCASSRDPENTEAFFGQGTRLTVV.

The CDR3 loop reads CSAREWGDSYEQYF. CDR3 sequence (DNA): TGCAGTGCTAGAGAGTGGGGGGACTCCTACGAGCAGTACTTC. The genes are TRBV20-1 and TRBJ2-7; D might be TRBD2 (6 bases). Per germline, CDR1 DFQATT and CDR2 SNEGSKA (reference sequence). Trimming shortened V by 0 bases and J by 0 bases, and 9 bases separated the two germline ends. This CDR3 comprises 14 residues.

The V gene is TRBV3-1, the J gene TRBJ2-5; D unclear. Trimming removed 2 bases from V and 3 bases from J, with 7 bases in between. This CDR3 has 13 amino acids. Germline-derived CDR1 and CDR2 are LGHDT and YNNKEL (reference sequence). CDR3 nucleotide sequence: TGTGCCAGCAGCCAATATGGAGAAGAGACCCAGTACTTC. Translation gives CASSQYGEETQYF.

The gene calls are TRBV5-4 and TRBJ2-7; 7 bases are a match to TRBD2. Germline CDR1 reads SGHNT; CDR2 reads YYREEE (reference sequence). The CDR3 runs to 14 residues. Trimming cost V 0 bases and J 2 bases; bases outside gene matches: 2. CDR3 nucleotides: TGTGCCAGCAGCTTGGGCGGGAGCGCCTACGAGCAGTACTTC. This encodes CASSLGGSAYEQYF. Drawing the rest from reference TRBV5-4 and TRBJ2-7, the complete variable domain is ETGVTQSPTHLIKTRGQQVTLRCSSQSGHNTVSWYQQALGQGPQFIFQYYREEENGRGNFPPRFSGLQFPNYSSELNVNALELDDSALYLCASSLGGSAYEQYFGPGTRLTVT.

The rearrangement joins TRBV3-1 to TRBJ2-5; TRBD2 is a possible D gene (7 bases). V lost 1 base and J 0 bases, leaving 15 bases between the germline ends. The germline gives CDR1 LGHDT, CDR2 YNNKEL (reference sequence). This CDR3 has 17 residues. CDR3 loop: CASSQGGLAEHQETQYF. CDR3 in DNA: TGTGCCAGCAGCCAAGGGGGGCTAGCGGAACACCAAGAGACCCAGTACTTC.

The gene calls are TRBV29-1 and TRBJ2-2; D not certain. CDR3 length: 11 residues. V lost 5 bases and J 3 bases, leaving 4 bases between the germline ends. Germline loops: CDR1 SQVTM, CDR2 ANQGSEA. DNA of the CDR3: TGCAGCGTTAGCTACACCGGGGAGCTGTTTTTT. Translation gives CSVSYTGELFF.

The chain joins TRBV30 to TRBJ1-1; TRBD1 matches at 10 bases. Trimming took 5 bases from V and 8 from J; bases not matched to a gene: 11. Germline V gives CDR1 GTSNPN, CDR2 SVGIG (reference sequence). This CDR3 is 14 amino acids long. The CDR3 region is CAWEGQGPPGEAFF. The CDR3 nucleotides read TGTGCCTGGGAGGGACAGGGGCCGCCAGGGGAAGCTTTCTTT.

The chain links TRBV6-6 to TRBJ1-4; TRBD1 matches at 7 bases. CDR3 length equals 13 residues. The V and J ends lost 6 bases and 4 bases, in that order; junction bases with no gene match: 2. From germline, CDR1 is MNHNY and CDR2 SVGAGI (reference sequence). DNA of the CDR3: TGTGCCAGCAGCGGGACAGTTAATGAAAAACTGTTTTTT. Its protein product is CASSGTVNEKLFF.

The chain employs TRBV7-9 and TRBJ2-7; no clear D gene. Germline CDR1 reads SEHNR; CDR2 reads FQNEAQ (reference sequence). This CDR3 is built from 13 residues. Trimming left V 4 bases short and J 1 base short, with 8 bases between. DNA of the CDR3: TGTGCCAGCAGCTCGACCGGTTCCTACGAGCAGTACTTC. Its protein is CASSSTGSYEQYF. Complete variable domain (other parts from reference TRBV7-9 and TRBJ2-7): DTGVSQNPRHKITKRGQNVTFRCDPISEHNRLYWYRQTLGQGPEFLTYFQNEAQLEKSRLLSDRFSAERPKGSFSTLEIQRTEQGDSAMYLCASSSTGSYEQYFGPGTRLTVT.

The gene calls are TRBV27 and TRBJ2-7, with D perhaps TRBD1 (6 bases). The CDR3 covers 14 residues. V was cut by 3 bases and J by 2 bases, with 11 bases left in between. Germline V lookup: CDR1 MNHEY, CDR2 SMNVEV (reference sequence). CDR3 bases: TGTGCCAGCAGTTTCGGCAGGGGCCCCTACGAGCAGTACTTC. Its translation is CASSFGRGPYEQYF.

This rearrangement joins TRBV7-2 to TRBJ2-3; D unclear. The CDR3 runs to 13 residues. Germline V CDR1 and CDR2: SGHTA, FQGNSA. V was trimmed by 3 bases and J by 2 bases, leaving 6 bases between them. CDR3 DNA sequence: TGTGCCAGCAGCTTTACCCTCACAGATACGCAGTATTTT. Translated, it gives CASSFTLTDTQYF.

The chain joins TRBV5-4 to TRBJ2-7; the D is unclear. V was pared by 0 bases and J by 3 bases, with 10 bases between. The CDR3 covers 14 residues. Germline V CDR1 and CDR2: SGHNT, YYREEE (reference sequence). The CDR3 sequence: CASSLAALGYEQYF. For the CDR3, the DNA is TGTGCCAGCAGCTTGGCGGCACTTGGCTACGAGCAGTACTTC.

The chain links TRBV28 to TRBJ2-2, with 7 bases that match TRBD1. Germline V gene lookup returns CDR1 MDHEN and CDR2 SYDVKM. The CDR3 is 14 residues long. With V trimmed by 5 bases and J by 9 bases, 9 bases remained unmatched. The CDR3 nucleotides are TGTGCCAGCAGTACAGGGGCCGCCTCGTGGGAGCTGTTTTTT. Amino acid sequence: CASSTGAASWELFF.

This clonotype was observed a single time. The CDR3 loop reads CASSRDSFSYEQYF. CDR3 bases: TGCGCCAGCAGTCGGGACAGTTTCTCCTACGAGCAGTACTTC. This sequence joins TRBV5-1 and TRBJ2-7; 7 bases agree with TRBD1. The CDR3 is 14 amino acids. Germline V lookup: CDR1 SGHRS, CDR2 YFSETQ. The junction had 5 bases not matched to a gene; V was cut back by 5 bases and J by 0 bases.

The chain combines TRBV30 with TRBJ2-2; D might be TRBD1 (5 bases). CDR3 size: 13 residues. Trimming removed 2 bases at V and 6 bases at J, with 10 bases between. The germline CDR1 and CDR2 sequences are GTSNPN and SVGIG (reference sequence). The DNA of the CDR3 is TGTGCCTGGAGTATCCAGGGCTCCGGGGAGCTGTTTTTT. It specifies CAWSIQGSGELFF.

The chain combines TRBV18 with TRBJ1-2; the D gene is possibly TRBD1 (6 bases). There are 20 residues in the CDR3. V was pared by 6 bases and J by 2 bases, with 31 bases between. CDR1 KGHSH and CDR2 LQKENI come from the germline V gene. CDR3 in amino acids: CASSPLLGPVEDRKNYGYTF. CDR3 nucleotide sequence: TGTGCCAGCTCCCCCCTCTTGGGCCCTGTTGAGGACAGAAAAAACTATGGCTACACCTTC.

This clonotype was seen a handful of times. The chain links TRBV27 to TRBJ2-7, with D possibly being TRBD1 (6 bases). The CDR3 consists of 14 residues. With 6 bases removed from V and 5 bases from J, the gap between germline ends came to 17 bases. The germline V gene has CDR1 MNHEY and CDR2 SMNVEV (reference sequence). In DNA, the CDR3 is TGTGCCAGCAGGCCACGGACAGTCGTCGACGAGCAGTACTTC. Translated, it gives CASRPRTVVDEQYF.

As for this clonotype: Germline is not matched at one junction end, which may reflect a read error. The V gene is TRBV5-1, the J gene TRBJ2-5; TRBD2 might be the D (6 bases). The CDR3 consists of 16 residues. Germline values: CDR1 SGHRS, CDR2 YFSETQ. CDR3 sequence: CASSSGGTSNHETQYF. In DNA form, the CDR3 reads TGCGCCAGCAGCTCTGGCGGGACTTCAAACCACGAGACCCAGTACTTC.

This chain links TRBV3-1 with TRBJ2-1, with 9 bases aligning to TRBD1. The V gene end was trimmed by 1 base and the J gene end by 4 bases; junction bases not matched to a gene: 5. This CDR3 contains 16 residues. Germline V gives CDR1 LGHDT, CDR2 YNNKEL (reference sequence). This CDR3 reads CASSQGGTGFYNEQFF. The CDR3 DNA is TGTGCCAGCAGCCAAGGAGGGACAGGGTTTTACAATGAGCAGTTCTTC.

The rearrangement uses TRBV14 and TRBJ2-1, with D possibly being TRBD2 (6 bases). Trimming took off 1 base at V and 7 bases at J, with 20 bases between the two ends. The length of the CDR3 is 17 residues. Germline V CDR1 and CDR2: SGHDN, FVKESK. CDR3 loop: CASSQVFPELASNEQFF. CDR3 DNA sequence: TGTGCCAGCAGCCAAGTGTTTCCGGAGCTAGCGTCTAATGAGCAGTTCTTC.